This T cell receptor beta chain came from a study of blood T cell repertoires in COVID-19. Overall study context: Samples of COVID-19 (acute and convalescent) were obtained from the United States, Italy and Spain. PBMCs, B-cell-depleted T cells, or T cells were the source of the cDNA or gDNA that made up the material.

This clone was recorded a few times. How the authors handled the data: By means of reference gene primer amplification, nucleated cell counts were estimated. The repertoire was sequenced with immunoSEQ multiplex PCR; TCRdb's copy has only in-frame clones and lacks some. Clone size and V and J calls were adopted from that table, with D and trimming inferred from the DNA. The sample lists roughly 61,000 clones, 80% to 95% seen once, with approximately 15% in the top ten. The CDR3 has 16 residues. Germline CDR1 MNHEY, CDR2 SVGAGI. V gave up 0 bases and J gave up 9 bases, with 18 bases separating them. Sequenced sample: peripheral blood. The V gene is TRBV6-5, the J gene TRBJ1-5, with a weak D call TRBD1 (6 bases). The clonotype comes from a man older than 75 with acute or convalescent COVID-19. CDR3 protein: CASSYSGTSLEWPQHF. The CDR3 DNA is TGTGCCAGCAGTTACTCGGGGACAAGCCTAGAGTGGCCCCAGCATTTT.